This T cell receptor (beta chain) was retrieved from a study of radiotherapy plus CTLA-4 blockade in lung cancer. The wider study: Objective responses occurred in 18% of patients; approximately 33% had disease control.

Enrolled patients, whose metastatic non-small-cell lung cancer was chemo-refractory, received focal radiation plus CTLA-4 blockade with ipilimumab. Method: immunoSEQ multiplex PCR; TCRdb's copy keeps in-frame clones and lacks some. This repertoire shows 85,000 to 90,000 clones, 60% to 80% found once; its top ten account for around 15%. On this clone itself: The antigen is not known.

Overall study results and limits: Peripheral blood showed expansion of tumor-derived TCR clones after radiotherapy and ipilimumab. Reports identified early blood T cell clone dynamics, with interferon-beta, as the best response predictor.

The V gene's germline CDR1 is SGHRS and CDR2 YFSETQ. The CDR3 runs 14 residues. With 6 bases clipped from V and 6 bases from J, the junction kept 10 bases outside the gene matches. The clonotype originates from a human donor with non-small cell lung cancer that progressed on radiotherapy plus ipilimumab. The sample consisted of peripheral blood, taken from a patient treated with radiotherapy plus ipilimumab. The V call is TRBV5-1, the J call TRBJ2-3; 7 nucleotides match TRBD2. The CDR3 region has the DNA TGCGCCAGCACCGGCCTCGCGGGAGTGGATACGCAGTATTTT. Protein product: CASTGLAGVDTQYF.